This T cell receptor (beta chain) originates from a study of blood T cell repertoires in COVID-19. Whole-study context: T cells, B-cell-depleted T cells, or PBMCs provided the cDNA or gDNA that served as material.

As processed by the authors: Amplification from reference gene primers served as the basis for estimated nucleated cell counts. Sequenced by immunoSEQ multiplex PCR; TCRdb stores in-frame clones only, minus some. The V and J calls and clone size are taken from that table; D and trimming were inferred from the DNA. Here the sample spans some 99,000 clones, more than 80% being singletons. CDR3 length equals 16 residues. Losses at the gene ends were 6 bases for V and 2 bases for J; bases not matched to a gene: 6. Germline loops: CDR1 SNHLY, CDR2 FYNNEI. This clone was recorded only once. The rearrangement links TRBV2 to TRBJ2-6, with 8 bases fitting TRBD2. This receptor was obtained from a human donor in a cohort sampled during active COVID-19. Sequenced material: peripheral blood. The CDR3 nucleotides read TGTGCCAGCAGCCCCGGGAGGGGGGCTGGGGCCAACGTCCTGACTTTC. Its protein product is CASSPGRGAGANVLTF. The variable domain in full, completed from reference TRBV2 and TRBJ2-6, reads EPEVTQTPSHQVTQMGQEVILRCVPISNHLYFYWYRQILGQKVEFLVSFYNNEISEKSEIFDDQFSVERPDGSNFTLKIRSTKLEDSAMYFCASSPGRGAGANVLTFGAGSRLTVL.